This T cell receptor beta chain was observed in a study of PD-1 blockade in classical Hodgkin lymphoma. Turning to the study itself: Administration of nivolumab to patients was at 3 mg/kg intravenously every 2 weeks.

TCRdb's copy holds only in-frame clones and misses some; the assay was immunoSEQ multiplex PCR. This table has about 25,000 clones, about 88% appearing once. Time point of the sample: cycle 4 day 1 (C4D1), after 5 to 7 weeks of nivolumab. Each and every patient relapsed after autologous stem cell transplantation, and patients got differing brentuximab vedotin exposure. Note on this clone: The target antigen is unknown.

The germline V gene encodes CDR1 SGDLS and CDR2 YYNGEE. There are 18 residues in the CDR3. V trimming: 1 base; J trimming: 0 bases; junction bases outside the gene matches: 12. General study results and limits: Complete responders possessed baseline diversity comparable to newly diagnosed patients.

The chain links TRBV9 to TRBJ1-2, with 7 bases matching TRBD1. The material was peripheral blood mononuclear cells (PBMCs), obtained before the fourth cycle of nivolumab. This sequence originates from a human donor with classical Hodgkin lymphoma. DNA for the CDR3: TGTGCCAGCAGCGTAACCGGGACAGTGGCCCCAGCTAACTATGGCTACACCTTC. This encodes CASSVTGTVAPANYGYTF.